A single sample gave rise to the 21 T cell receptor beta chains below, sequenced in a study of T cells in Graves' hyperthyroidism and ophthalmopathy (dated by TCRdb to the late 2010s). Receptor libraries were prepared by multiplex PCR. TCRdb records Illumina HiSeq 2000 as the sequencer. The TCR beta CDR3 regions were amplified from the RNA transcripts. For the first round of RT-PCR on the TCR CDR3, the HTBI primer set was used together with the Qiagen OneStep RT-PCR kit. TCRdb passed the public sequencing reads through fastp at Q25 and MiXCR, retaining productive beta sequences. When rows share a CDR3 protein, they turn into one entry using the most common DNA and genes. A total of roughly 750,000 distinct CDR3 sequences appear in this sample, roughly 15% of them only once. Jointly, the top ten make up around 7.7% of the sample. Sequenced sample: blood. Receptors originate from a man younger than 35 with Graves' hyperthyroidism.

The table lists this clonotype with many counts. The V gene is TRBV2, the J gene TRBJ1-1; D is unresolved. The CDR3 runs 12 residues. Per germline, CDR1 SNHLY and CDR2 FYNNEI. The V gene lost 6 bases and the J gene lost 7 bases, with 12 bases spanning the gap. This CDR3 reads CASRAYSFEAFF. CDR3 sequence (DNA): TGTGCCAGCAGGGCTTACAGCTTTGAAGCTTTCTTT. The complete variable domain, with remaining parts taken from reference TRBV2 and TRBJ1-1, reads EPEVTQTPSHQVTQMGQEVILRCVPISNHLYFYWYRQILGQKVEFLVSFYNNEISEKSEIFDDQFSVERPDGSNFTLKIRSTKLEDSAMYFCASRAYSFEAFFGQGTRLTVV.

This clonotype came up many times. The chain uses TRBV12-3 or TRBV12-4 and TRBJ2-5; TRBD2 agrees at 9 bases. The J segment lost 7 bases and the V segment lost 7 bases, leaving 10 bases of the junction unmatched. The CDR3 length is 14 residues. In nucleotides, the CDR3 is TGTGCCAGCACCTCAGCGGGAGGTCTGAGGACCCAGTACTTC. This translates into CASTSAGGLRTQYF.

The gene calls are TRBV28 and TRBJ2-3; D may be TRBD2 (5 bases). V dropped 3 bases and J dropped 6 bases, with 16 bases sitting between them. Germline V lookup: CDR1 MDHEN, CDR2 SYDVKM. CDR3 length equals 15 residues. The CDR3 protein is CASSFHLARPDTQYF. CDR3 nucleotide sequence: TGTGCCAGCAGTTTCCACCTAGCCAGGCCCGATACGCAGTATTTT. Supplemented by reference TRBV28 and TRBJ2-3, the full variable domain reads DVKVTQSSRYLVKRTGEKVFLECVQDMDHENMFWYRQDPGLGLRLIYFSYDVKMKEKGDIPEGYSVSREKKERFSLILESASTNQTSMYLCASSFHLARPDTQYFGPGTRLTVL.

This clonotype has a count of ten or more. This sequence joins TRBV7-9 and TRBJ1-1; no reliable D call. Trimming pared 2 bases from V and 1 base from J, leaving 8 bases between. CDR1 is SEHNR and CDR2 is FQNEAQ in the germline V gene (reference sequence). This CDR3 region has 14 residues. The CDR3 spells CASSLPPANTEAFF. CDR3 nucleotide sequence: TGTGCCAGCAGCTTACCCCCAGCGAACACTGAAGCTTTCTTT.

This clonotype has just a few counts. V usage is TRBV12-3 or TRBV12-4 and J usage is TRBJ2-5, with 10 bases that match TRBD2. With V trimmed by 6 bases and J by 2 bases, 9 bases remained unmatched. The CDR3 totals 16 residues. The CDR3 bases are TGTGCCAGCAGACCCTCTGGAGCGGGAGGGCAAGAGACCCAGTACTTC. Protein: CASRPSGAGGQETQYF.

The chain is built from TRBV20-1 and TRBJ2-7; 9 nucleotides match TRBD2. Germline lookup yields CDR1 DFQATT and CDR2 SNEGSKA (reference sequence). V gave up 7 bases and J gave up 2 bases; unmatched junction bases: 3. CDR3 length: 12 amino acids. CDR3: CSGGRAAYEQYF. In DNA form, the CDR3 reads TGCAGTGGCGGGAGGGCCGCCTACGAGCAGTACTTC.

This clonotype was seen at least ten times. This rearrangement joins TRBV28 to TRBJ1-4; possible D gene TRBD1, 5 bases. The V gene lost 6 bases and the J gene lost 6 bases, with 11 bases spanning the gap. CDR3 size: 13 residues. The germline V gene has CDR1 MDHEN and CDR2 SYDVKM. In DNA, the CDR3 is TGTGCCAGCAGACCAGGGAGGGATGAAAAACTGTTTTTT. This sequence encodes CASRPGRDEKLFF.

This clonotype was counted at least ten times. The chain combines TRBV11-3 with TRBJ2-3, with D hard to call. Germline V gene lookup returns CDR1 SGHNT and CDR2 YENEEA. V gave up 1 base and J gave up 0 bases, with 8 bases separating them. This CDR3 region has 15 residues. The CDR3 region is CASSLGGFSTDTQYF. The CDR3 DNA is TGTGCCAGCAGCTTAGGTGGTTTTAGCACAGATACGCAGTATTTT.

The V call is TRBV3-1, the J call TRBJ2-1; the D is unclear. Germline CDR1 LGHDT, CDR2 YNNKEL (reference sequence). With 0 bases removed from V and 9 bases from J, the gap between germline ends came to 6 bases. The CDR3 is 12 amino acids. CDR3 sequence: CASSQDWGEQFF. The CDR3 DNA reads TGTGCCAGCAGCCAAGATTGGGGTGAGCAGTTCTTC.

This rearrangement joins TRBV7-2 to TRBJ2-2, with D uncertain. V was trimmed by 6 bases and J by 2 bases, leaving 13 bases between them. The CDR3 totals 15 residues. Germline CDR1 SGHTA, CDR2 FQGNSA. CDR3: CASSGSPSNTGELFF. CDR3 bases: TGTGCCAGCAGTGGGTCGCCCTCTAACACCGGGGAGCTGTTTTTT.

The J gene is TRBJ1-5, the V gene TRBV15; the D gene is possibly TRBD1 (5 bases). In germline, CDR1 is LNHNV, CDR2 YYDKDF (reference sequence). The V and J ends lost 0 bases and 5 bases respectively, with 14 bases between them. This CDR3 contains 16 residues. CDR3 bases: TGTGCCACCAGCAGAGATCTGAGGGGATGGGATCAGCCCCAGCATTTT. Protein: CATSRDLRGWDQPQHF.

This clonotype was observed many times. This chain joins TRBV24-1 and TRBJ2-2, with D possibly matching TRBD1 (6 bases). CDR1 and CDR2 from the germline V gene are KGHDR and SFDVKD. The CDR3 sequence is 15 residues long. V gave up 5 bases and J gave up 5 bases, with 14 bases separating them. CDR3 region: CATSALGADTGELFF. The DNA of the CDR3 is TGTGCCACCAGTGCTCTGGGGGCAGATACCGGGGAGCTGTTTTTT.

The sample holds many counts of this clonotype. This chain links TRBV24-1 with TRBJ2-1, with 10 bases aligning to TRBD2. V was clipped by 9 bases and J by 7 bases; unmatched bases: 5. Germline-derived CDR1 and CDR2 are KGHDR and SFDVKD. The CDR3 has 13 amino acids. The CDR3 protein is CATGIAGGNEQFF. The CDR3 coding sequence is TGTGCCACCGGAATAGCGGGAGGTAATGAGCAGTTCTTC.

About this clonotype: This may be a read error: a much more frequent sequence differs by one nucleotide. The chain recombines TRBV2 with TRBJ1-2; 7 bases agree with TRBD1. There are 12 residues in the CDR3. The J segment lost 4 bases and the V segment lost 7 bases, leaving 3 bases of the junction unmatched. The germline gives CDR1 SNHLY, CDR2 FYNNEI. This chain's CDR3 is CASNRDSYGYTF. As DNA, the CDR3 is TGTGCCAGCAACCGGGACAGCTATGGCTACACCTTC. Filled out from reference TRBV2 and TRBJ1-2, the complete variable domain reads EPEVTQTPSHQVTQMGQEVILRCVPISNHLYFYWYRQILGQKVEFLVSFYNNEISEKSEIFDDQFSVERPDGSNFTLKIRSTKLEDSAMYFCASNRDSYGYTFGSGTRLTVV.

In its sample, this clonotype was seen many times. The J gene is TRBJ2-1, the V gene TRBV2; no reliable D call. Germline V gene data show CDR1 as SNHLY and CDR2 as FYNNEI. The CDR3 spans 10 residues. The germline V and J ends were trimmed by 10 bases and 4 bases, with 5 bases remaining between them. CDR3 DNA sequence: TGTGCCACCTCATACAATGAGCAGTTCTTC. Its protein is CATSYNEQFF.

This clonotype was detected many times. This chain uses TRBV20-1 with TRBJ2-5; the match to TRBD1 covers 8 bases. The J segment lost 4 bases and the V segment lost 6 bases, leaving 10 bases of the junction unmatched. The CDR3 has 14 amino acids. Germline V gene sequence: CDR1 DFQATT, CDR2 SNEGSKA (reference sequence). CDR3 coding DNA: TGCAGTGCAAGGGACAGGACTAAAGGAGAGACCCAGTACTTC. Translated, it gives CSARDRTKGETQYF.

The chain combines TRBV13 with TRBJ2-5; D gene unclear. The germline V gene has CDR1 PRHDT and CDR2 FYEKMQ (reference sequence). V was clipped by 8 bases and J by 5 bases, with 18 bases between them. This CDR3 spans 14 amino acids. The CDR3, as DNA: TGTGCCAGCTCCCCCGGCCGGGCCGGGGAGACCCAGTACTTC. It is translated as CASSPGRAGETQYF.

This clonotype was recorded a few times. The CDR3 loop is CASSLKGTSVEQYF. The CDR3 DNA reads TGTGCCAGCAGCTTGAAAGGGACATCCGTCGAGCAGTACTTC. The chain uses TRBV7-9 and TRBJ2-7; tentative D call: TRBD1 (6 bases). V dropped 3 bases and J dropped 6 bases, with 15 bases sitting between them. Germline lookup yields CDR1 SEHNR and CDR2 FQNEAQ (reference sequence). This CDR3 has 14 residues.

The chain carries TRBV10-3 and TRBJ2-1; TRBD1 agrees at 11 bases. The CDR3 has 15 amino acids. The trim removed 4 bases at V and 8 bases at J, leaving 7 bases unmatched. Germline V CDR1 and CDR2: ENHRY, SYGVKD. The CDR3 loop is CAISALGGQGDEQFF. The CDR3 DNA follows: TGTGCCATCAGTGCACTAGGGGGACAGGGGGATGAGCAGTTCTTC.

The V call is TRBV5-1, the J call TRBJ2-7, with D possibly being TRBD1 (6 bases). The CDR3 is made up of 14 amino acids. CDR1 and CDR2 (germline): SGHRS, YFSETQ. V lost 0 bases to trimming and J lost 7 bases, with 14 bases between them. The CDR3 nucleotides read TGCGCCAGCAGCTTGGGTGAGGGGGTCGGGGAGCAGTACTTC. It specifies CASSLGEGVGEQYF.

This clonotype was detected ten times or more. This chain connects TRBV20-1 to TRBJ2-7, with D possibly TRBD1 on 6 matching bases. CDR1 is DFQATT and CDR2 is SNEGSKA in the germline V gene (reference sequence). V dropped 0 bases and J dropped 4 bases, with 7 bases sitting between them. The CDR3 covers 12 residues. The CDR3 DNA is TGCAGTGCTAGAGACAGGGGTTACGAGCAGTACTTC. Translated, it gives CSARDRGYEQYF.